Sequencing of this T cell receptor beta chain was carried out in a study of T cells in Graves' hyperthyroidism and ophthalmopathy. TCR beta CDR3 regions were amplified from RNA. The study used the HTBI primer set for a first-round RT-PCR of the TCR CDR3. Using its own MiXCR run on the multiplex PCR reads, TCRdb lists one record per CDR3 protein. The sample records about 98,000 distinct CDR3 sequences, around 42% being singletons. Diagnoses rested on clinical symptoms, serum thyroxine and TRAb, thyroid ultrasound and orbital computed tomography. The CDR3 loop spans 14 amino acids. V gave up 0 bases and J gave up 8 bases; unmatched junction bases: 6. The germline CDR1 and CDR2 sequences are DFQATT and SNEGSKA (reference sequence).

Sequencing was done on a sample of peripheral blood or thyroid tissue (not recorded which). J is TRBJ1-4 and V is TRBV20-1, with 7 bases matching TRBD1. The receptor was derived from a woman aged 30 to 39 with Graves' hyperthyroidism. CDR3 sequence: CSAREGQLAEKLFF. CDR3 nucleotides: TGCAGTGCTAGAGAGGGACAGCTGGCGGAAAAACTGTTTTTT.